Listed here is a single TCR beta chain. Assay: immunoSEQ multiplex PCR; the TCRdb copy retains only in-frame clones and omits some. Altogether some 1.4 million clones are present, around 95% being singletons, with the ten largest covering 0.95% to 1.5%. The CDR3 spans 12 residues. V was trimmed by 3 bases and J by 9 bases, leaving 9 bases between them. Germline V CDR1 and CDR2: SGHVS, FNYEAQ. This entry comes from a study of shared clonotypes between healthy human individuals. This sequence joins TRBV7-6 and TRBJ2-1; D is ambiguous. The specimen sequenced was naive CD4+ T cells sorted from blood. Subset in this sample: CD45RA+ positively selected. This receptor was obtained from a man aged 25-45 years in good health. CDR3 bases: TGTGCCAGCAGCTTCATCTTCGGTGAGCAGTTCTTC. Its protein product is CASSFIFGEQFF.